One sample yielded the 15 T cell receptor beta chains listed below, sequenced in a study of OX40 agonist ivuxolimab in advanced cancers. The data were produced by immunoSEQ multiplex PCR, yet TCRdb's version contains in-frame clones alone and is incomplete. The repertoire holds around 46,000 clones, with about nine tenths as singletons. This sample comprised CD4+ or CD8+ T cells sorted from blood, obtained in a trial of the OX40 agonist ivuxolimab. The receptors here all came from an adult with an advanced solid tumor such as melanoma, head and neck, liver or kidney cancer.

This chain uses TRBV19 with TRBJ2-1; 10 nucleotides match TRBD2. The CDR3 loop spans 17 amino acids. The trim removed 3 bases at V and 5 bases at J, leaving 10 bases unmatched. The germline CDR1 and CDR2 sequences are LNHDA and SQIVND (reference sequence). The chain's CDR3 is CASSIQATSGPNNEQFF. The CDR3 DNA reads TGTGCCAGTAGTATCCAGGCGACTAGCGGGCCCAACAATGAGCAGTTCTTC.

The V and J genes are TRBV19 and TRBJ2-2; TRBD2 aligns across 7 bases. V dropped 9 bases and J dropped 2; count of bases not matched to a gene: 9. The CDR3 length is 15 residues. The germline gives CDR1 LNHDA, CDR2 SQIVND (reference sequence). CDR3 sequence reads: CASGAAGYNTGELFF. CDR3 DNA sequence: TGTGCCAGCGGAGCAGCGGGATACAACACCGGGGAGCTGTTTTTT. The variable domain in full, with the rest retrieved from reference TRBV19 and TRBJ2-2, is DGGITQSPKYLFRKEGQNVTLSCEQNLNHDAMYWYRQDPGQGLRLIYYSQIVNDFQKGDIAEGYSVSREKKESFPLTVTSAQKNPTAFYLCASGAAGYNTGELFFGEGSRLTVL.

This clone was recorded once. Germline and junction disagree at one end, which may indicate a read error. The V call is TRBV10-2, the J call TRBJ2-2; possibly TRBD2 for D (5 bases). From germline, CDR1 is WSHSY and CDR2 SAAADI. The CDR3 length is 11 residues. This CDR3 reads CANSEGGELFF. CDR3 bases: TGCGCCAACAGTGAGGGAGGGGAGCTGTTTTTT.

The gene calls are TRBV5-6 and TRBJ1-2, with D tentatively TRBD1 (6 bases). CDR3 length: 15 residues. Germline V lookup: CDR1 SGHDT, CDR2 YYEEEE. V gave up 4 bases and J gave up 3 bases, with 16 bases separating them. CDR3 in DNA: TGTGCCAGCAGCGGGGGGCGGGAATCGGACTATGGCTACACCTTC. Translating gives CASSGGRESDYGYTF.

This chain links TRBV5-1 with TRBJ1-1; D is perhaps TRBD1 (6 bases). V lost 2 bases and J lost 4, with 9 bases in between. In germline, CDR1 is SGHRS, CDR2 YFSETQ. This CDR3 has 13 residues. The DNA of the CDR3 is TGCGCCAGCAGCTTACAGGGTCGCACTGAAGCTTTCTTT. The encoded protein is CASSLQGRTEAFF.

The chain combines TRBV5-4 with TRBJ2-3; TRBD1 matches 9 bases. The CDR3 spans 15 residues. J lost 4 bases, V lost 5 bases, and 8 bases had no gene match. Germline CDR1 reads SGHNT; CDR2 reads YYREEE (reference sequence). The CDR3 nucleotides read TGTGCCAGCAGTGAACAGGGGGCGGGTGCAGATACGCAGTATTTT. Residues: CASSEQGAGADTQYF.

The chain couples TRBV19 to TRBJ1-2; perhaps TRBD1 as D (6 bases). The CDR3 length is 14 residues. The germline V and J ends were trimmed by 3 bases and 8 bases, with 16 bases remaining between them. Germline V lookup: CDR1 LNHDA, CDR2 SQIVND (reference sequence). CDR3 DNA: TGTGCCAGTAGTATTGAGGGGGGGCCGAGAGGCTACACCTTC. This translates into CASSIEGGPRGYTF.

The chain couples TRBV6-4 to TRBJ2-2; TRBD1 matches at 9 bases. The CDR3 contains 14 residues. Germline-derived CDR1 and CDR2 are MRHNA and SNTAGT. J lost 4 bases, V lost 4 bases, and 1 base had no gene match. The DNA of the CDR3 is TGTGCCAGCAGTGTACAGGGGGCCACCGGGGAGCTGTTTTTT. Its protein is CASSVQGATGELFF.

The chain couples TRBV11-2 to TRBJ2-7; the match to TRBD1 covers 11 bases. The CDR3 spans 16 residues. The ends lost 0 bases at V and 5 bases at J; junction bases unmatched: 6. The germline V gene encodes CDR1 SGHAT and CDR2 FQNNGV. In nucleotides, the CDR3 is TGTGCCAGCAGCTTAGACCTCCGGACAGGGGGCCACGAGCAGTACTTC. Its protein is CASSLDLRTGGHEQYF.

The genes are TRBV19 and TRBJ2-5, with D possibly matching TRBD2 (6 bases). The length of the CDR3 is 15 residues. Trimming removed 1 base at V and 3 bases at J, with 12 bases between. Germline lookup yields CDR1 LNHDA and CDR2 SQIVND (reference sequence). The CDR3 spells CASSIAGVGEETQYF. The DNA of the CDR3 is TGTGCCAGTAGTATAGCGGGAGTCGGAGAAGAGACCCAGTACTTC.

The V gene is TRBV10-1, the J gene TRBJ2-5; weak D call: TRBD2 (6 bases). Germline loops: CDR1 WNHNN, CDR2 SYGVQD (reference sequence). V dropped 0 bases and J dropped 1 base, with 9 bases sitting between them. The CDR3 covers 15 residues. CDR3 amino acids: CASSESGTLQETQYF. In nucleotides, the CDR3 is TGCGCCAGCAGTGAGTCGGGGACTCTCCAAGAGACCCAGTACTTC.

The chain links TRBV5-4 to TRBJ2-3; TRBD1 or TRBD2 may be the D gene (6 bases each). Germline values: CDR1 SGHNT, CDR2 YYREEE (reference sequence). The V end lost 5 bases, the J end lost 10 bases, and 17 bases lay between the germline ends. CDR3 length equals 13 residues. The CDR3, as DNA: TGTGCCAGCAGGAAGGTCATCGGGGGCGCGCAGTATTTT. It translates to CASRKVIGGAQYF. Looking up the rest from reference TRBV5-4 and TRBJ2-3 gives the full variable domain: ETGVTQSPTHLIKTRGQQVTLRCSSQSGHNTVSWYQQALGQGPQFIFQYYREEENGRGNFPPRFSGLQFPNYSSELNVNALELDDSALYLCASRKVIGGAQYFGPGTRLTVL.

J is TRBJ1-1 and V is TRBV7-9; D is perhaps TRBD1 (5 bases). The germline V gene has CDR1 SEHNR and CDR2 FQNEAQ (reference sequence). V lost 7 bases to trimming and J lost 2 bases, with 11 bases between them. The CDR3 is 13 amino acids. The CDR3: CASIGRANTEAFF. The CDR3 coding sequence is TGTGCCAGCATCGGCAGGGCTAACACTGAAGCTTTCTTT.

Notes on this clone: Other DNA sequences within the sample encode an identical CDR3. This chain connects TRBV20-1 to TRBJ1-2; D call uncertain. V lost 2 bases and J lost 0, with 1 base in between. The germline gives CDR1 DFQATT, CDR2 SNEGSKA (reference sequence). This CDR3 spans 11 amino acids. CDR3 DNA sequence: TGCAGTGCTAGAACTAACTATGGCTACACCTTC. This codes for CSARTNYGYTF.

The chain carries TRBV9 and TRBJ2-7; 10 bases are a match to TRBD2. The length of the CDR3 is 14 residues. Germline V gene sequence: CDR1 SGDLS, CDR2 YYNGEE. V dropped 3 bases and J dropped 4; count of bases not matched to a gene: 4. CDR3: CASSASGGAYEQYF. The CDR3 coding sequence is TGTGCCAGCAGCGCCAGCGGGGGGGCGTACGAGCAGTACTTC.